These T cell receptor beta chains were read from a single sample in a study of CD8+CD57+ T cells in acquired aplastic anemia. TCRdb ran MiXCR on the reads and lists one entry per CDR3 protein. The sample has around 430,000 distinct CDR3 sequences, more than 25% seen once. Input material: sorted CD4+, CD8+, or CD8+CD57+ T cells (not recorded which) from PBMCs. These receptors came from a human donor with aplastic anemia. Each CDR3 is given with its conserved first and last residue. The D gene is left open where the match is weak. The size of a clone is reported for some rows only, either as once, few or many, or as a class for expanded clones.

v_call,clone_size,d_call,j_call,cdr3_aa,cdr3_nt
TRBV6-1,few,-,TRBJ1-6,CASNNREVGSPLHF,TGTGCCAGCAACAACAGGGAAGTTGGGTCACCCCTCCACTTT
TRBV5-6,many,-,TRBJ1-2,CASSFSDYGYTF,TGTGCCAGCAGCTTTTCCGACTATGGCTACACCTTC
TRBV5-1,few,-,TRBJ2-2,CASTPETANTGELFF,TGCGCCAGCACCCCAGAGACAGCGAACACCGGGGAGCTGTTTTTT
TRBV10-3,few,TRBD1,TRBJ2-7,CASSGQGGNEQYF,TGTGCCAGCAGTGGACAGGGGGGAAACGAGCAGTACTTC
TRBV6-1,-,-,TRBJ1-1,CASSKKTGGGTEAFF,TGTGCCAGCAGTAAAAAGACAGGAGGAGGTACTGAAGCTTTCTTT
TRBV12-3/TRBV12-4,-,-,TRBJ1-5,CASSLNGGRSNQPQHF,TGTGCCAGCAGTTTGAACGGGGGGCGAAGCAATCAGCCCCAGCATTTT
TRBV15,many,-,TRBJ2-7,CATSRPLLQGFGQYF,TGTGCCACCAGCAGACCACTTCTACAGGGCTTCGGGCAGTACTTC
TRBV14,many,-,TRBJ2-7,CASSQAPLASYEQYF,TGTGCCAGCAGCCAAGCTCCACTAGCTTCCTACGAGCAGTACTTC
TRBV9,-,TRBD2,TRBJ2-5,CASSRNGIAGDLGETQYF,TGTGCCAGCAGCCGTAACGGGATAGCGGGGGATTTGGGAGAGACCCAGTACTTC
TRBV10-3,few,-,TRBJ2-5,CAISESRETQYF,TGTGCCATCAGTGAGTCGAGGGAGACCCAGTACTTC
TRBV11-2,-,TRBD2,TRBJ2-1,CASSLGGSGSPYNEQFF,TGTGCCAGCAGCTTAGGTGGTAGCGGGAGCCCCTACAATGAGCAGTTCTTC